One and the same sample provided the 16 T cell receptor beta chains below, sequenced in a study of blood T cell repertoires in COVID-19. The assay was immunoSEQ multiplex PCR, and TCRdb's table has in-frame clones only and misses some. Of under 200,000 clones in the sample, roughly 90% were seen once. The sequenced sample was PBMCs or T cells enriched from blood (not recorded which). Receptors were obtained from a woman aged 18 to 35 who had recovered from COVID-19.

This chain connects TRBV10-3 to TRBJ1-2; 10 bases fit TRBD1. The CDR3 is made up of 15 amino acids. J lost 8 bases, V lost 4 bases, and 10 bases had no gene match. Germline lookup yields CDR1 ENHRY and CDR2 SYGVKD. The CDR3 region has the DNA TGTGCCATCAGTGTAAGGGGGACAGGGGTTGAAGGCTACACCTTC. Translated, it gives CAISVRGTGVEGYTF.

This clone was detected once. This chain joins TRBV28 and TRBJ1-2; D is possibly TRBD1 (5 bases). This CDR3 spans 17 amino acids. CDR1 and CDR2 (germline): MDHEN, SYDVKM. V was shortened by 3 bases and J by 0 bases, with 17 bases between the two germline ends. This CDR3 reads CASSFPSTEDPNYGYTF. The CDR3 nucleotides read TGTGCCAGCAGTTTCCCCTCGACAGAGGATCCTAACTATGGCTACACCTTC.

This clone was seen once. V gene TRBV28 combines with J gene TRBJ1-4; 9 nucleotides agree with TRBD1. The CDR3 runs to 14 residues. The germline CDR1 and CDR2 sequences are MDHEN and SYDVKM. J gave up 8 bases and V 5 bases, and 6 bases lay outside the gene matches. CDR3 loop: CASSTGQGREKLFF. The CDR3 DNA sequence: TGTGCCAGCAGTACCGGACAGGGGAGAGAAAAACTGTTTTTT.

This clone was seen just once. The chain links TRBV24-1 to TRBJ2-1; 9 positions match TRBD1. V shed 12 bases and J 8 bases; nucleotides not matched to a gene: 10. From germline, CDR1 is KGHDR and CDR2 SFDVKD. There are 13 residues in the CDR3. The CDR3 here is CASAGTGFHEQFF. The DNA for the CDR3 is TGTGCCTCTGCCGGGACAGGGTTCCATGAGCAGTTCTTC.

This chain uses TRBV5-1 with TRBJ1-1; no clear D. Germline-derived CDR1 and CDR2 are SGHRS and YFSETQ. The CDR3 is 12 amino acids. V was pared by 2 bases and J by 10 bases, with 12 bases between. The CDR3 DNA sequence: TGCGCCAGCAGCTTCGAAGCCGGCGGAGCTTTCTTT. Encoded protein: CASSFEAGGAFF.

The V and J genes are TRBV6-5 and TRBJ2-3; 7 positions agree with TRBD1. This CDR3 is built from 13 residues. In germline, CDR1 is MNHEY, CDR2 SVGAGI. J gave up 6 bases and V 8 bases, and 8 bases lay outside the gene matches. The CDR3, as DNA: TGTGCCAGCCGGGCCAGGGGGTGGGATACGCAGTATTTT. Its translation is CASRARGWDTQYF.

The V call is TRBV5-5, the J call TRBJ2-1; TRBD2 matches 12 bases. The CDR3 has 16 residues. Losses at the gene ends were 0 bases for V and 10 bases for J; bases not matched to a gene: 8. Germline V gene lookup returns CDR1 SGHKS and CDR2 YYEKEE (reference sequence). For the CDR3, the DNA is TGTGCCAGCAGCTTGGTGACTAGCGGGGGAGCAAGGGAGCAGTTCTTC. Amino acids: CASSLVTSGGAREQFF.

The rearrangement joins TRBV5-1 to TRBJ2-7, with D maybe TRBD1 (6 bases). The germline gives CDR1 SGHRS, CDR2 YFSETQ. The CDR3 totals 14 residues. V gave up 1 base and J gave up 2 bases, with 10 bases separating them. Here the CDR3 DNA reads TGCGCCAGCAGCTTGTGGGGGCTCCCCTACGAGCAGTACTTC. It codes for CASSLWGLPYEQYF.

This chain joins TRBV7-2 and TRBJ1-5; possible D gene TRBD1, 6 bases. The CDR3 consists of 13 residues. Trimming shortened V by 5 bases and J by 6 bases, and 11 bases separated the two germline ends. Germline assignment: CDR1 SGHTA and CDR2 FQGNSA. The CDR3 reads CASSAQGTQPQHF. CDR3 sequence (DNA): TGTGCCAGCAGCGCCCAGGGGACTCAGCCCCAGCATTTT. Drawing the rest from reference TRBV7-2 and TRBJ1-5, the complete variable domain is GAGVSQSPSNKVTEKGKDVELRCDPISGHTALYWYRQSLGQGLEFLIYFQGNSAPDKSGLPSDRFSAERTGGSVSTLTIQRTQQEDSAVYLCASSAQGTQPQHFGDGTRLSIL.

V and J are TRBV5-1 and TRBJ1-1, with D possibly matching TRBD1 (5 bases). V lost 1 base to trimming and J lost 4 bases, with 11 bases between them. Germline CDR1 and CDR2: SGHRS and YFSETQ. CDR3 size: 14 residues. CDR3 DNA sequence: TGCGCCAGCAGCTTGAGCGGGGGTTTCACTGAAGCTTTCTTT. As protein: CASSLSGGFTEAFF.

The chain joins TRBV3-1 (or the pseudogene TRBV3-2) to TRBJ1-5, with D uncertain. The V end lost 0 bases, the J end lost 7 bases, and 13 bases lay between the germline ends. In germline, CDR1 is LGHDT, CDR2 YNNKEL (reference sequence). This CDR3 is 15 amino acids long. The CDR3 spells CASSQDLGGNQPQHF. The CDR3 DNA reads as TGTGCCAGCAGCCAAGATCTCGGAGGAAACCAGCCCCAGCATTTT.

The chain links TRBV21-1 to TRBJ1-2; TRBD1 is the table's D call, not checked against the DNA. TRBV21-1 is a listed pseudogene. The CDR3 loop spans 13 amino acids. The CDR3 DNA is TGTGCCAGCAGCAAGAGACAGGGGCATGGCTACACCTTC. Residues: CASSKRQGHGYTF.

This chain joins TRBV30 and TRBJ2-7; maybe TRBD2 (5 bases). The CDR3 totals 16 residues. CDR1 is GTSNPN and CDR2 is SVGIG in the germline V gene (reference sequence). Trimming stripped 0 bases from V and 1 base from J, with 16 bases between. The CDR3 DNA reads as TGTGCCTGGAGTGTTGGGAGAGTCTCGGGGTCCTACGAGCAGTACTTC. Its translation is CAWSVGRVSGSYEQYF. The full variable domain, rest sourced from reference TRBV30 and TRBJ2-7, is SQTIHQWPATLVQPVGSPLSLECTVEGTSNPNLYWYRQAAGRGLQLLFYSVGIGQISSEVPQNLSASRPQDRQFILSSKKLLLSDSGFYLCAWSVGRVSGSYEQYFGPGTRLTVT.

The chain couples TRBV9 to TRBJ1-1, with 10 positions matching TRBD1. The CDR3 spans 14 residues. CDR1 and CDR2 from the germline V gene are SGDLS and YYNGEE. Trimming removed 5 bases from V and 3 bases from J; junction bases left unmatched: 4. CDR3 nucleotides: TGTGCCAGCAGAACCGGGACAGGGGACACTGAAGCTTTCTTT. Its translation: CASRTGTGDTEAFF.

The chain carries TRBV13 and TRBJ1-4; D remains unclear. V was shortened by 5 bases and J by 8 bases, with 18 bases between the two germline ends. Germline CDR1 and CDR2: PRHDT and FYEKMQ (reference sequence). The CDR3 runs 15 residues. The CDR3 sequence: CASSTNTVGDEKLFF. The CDR3 region has the DNA TGTGCCAGCAGCACGAACACGGTGGGAGACGAAAAACTGTTTTTT.

This clone was seen just once. The chain carries TRBV28 and TRBJ1-5; TRBD1 matches 10 bases. Germline assignment: CDR1 MDHEN and CDR2 SYDVKM. V was pared by 6 bases and J by 6 bases, with 8 bases of the junction left unmatched. The CDR3 is 15 amino acids. CDR3 coding DNA: TGTGCCAGCAGCCGCCGGACAGGGGGGCCTCAGCCCCAGCATTTT. Residues: CASSRRTGGPQPQHF.